The TCR beta chain described here comes from a study of T-cell reconstitution after alpha-beta-depleted transplantation in children. Unique molecular identifiers were incorporated during preparation of the TCRbeta library. MiXCR, run by TCRdb on the PCR reads, gives a single entry per CDR3 protein. Of 200,000 to 250,000 distinct CDR3 sequences listed, roughly 11% are singletons. At least ten counts were recorded for this clonotype. Its antigen is unknown. Study-level findings and limits: Recipient T cells and thymic progenitors that survived were the source of the high TCRbeta diversity seen at day 60 in some patients. Reportedly, roughly two months post-transplant, alpha-beta T cells arose from several hundred expanded graft clones. One year after transplant, T-cell counts and diversity came mostly from newly produced T cells.

CDR3 size: 15 residues. Germline V gene data show CDR1 as KGHDR and CDR2 as SFDVKD. Trimming pared 4 bases from V and 2 bases from J, leaving 12 bases between. The V gene is TRBV24-1, the J gene TRBJ2-3; D might be TRBD1 (5 bases). The source is a child under two years old with acute myeloid leukemia, due to receive a stem cell transplant. The sample consisted of PBMCs, taken before TCRalphabeta/CD19-depleted stem cell transplant. The CDR3 sequence is CATSDPGQVTDTQYF. CDR3 DNA: TGTGCCACCAGTGACCCAGGACAAGTCACAGATACGCAGTATTTT.